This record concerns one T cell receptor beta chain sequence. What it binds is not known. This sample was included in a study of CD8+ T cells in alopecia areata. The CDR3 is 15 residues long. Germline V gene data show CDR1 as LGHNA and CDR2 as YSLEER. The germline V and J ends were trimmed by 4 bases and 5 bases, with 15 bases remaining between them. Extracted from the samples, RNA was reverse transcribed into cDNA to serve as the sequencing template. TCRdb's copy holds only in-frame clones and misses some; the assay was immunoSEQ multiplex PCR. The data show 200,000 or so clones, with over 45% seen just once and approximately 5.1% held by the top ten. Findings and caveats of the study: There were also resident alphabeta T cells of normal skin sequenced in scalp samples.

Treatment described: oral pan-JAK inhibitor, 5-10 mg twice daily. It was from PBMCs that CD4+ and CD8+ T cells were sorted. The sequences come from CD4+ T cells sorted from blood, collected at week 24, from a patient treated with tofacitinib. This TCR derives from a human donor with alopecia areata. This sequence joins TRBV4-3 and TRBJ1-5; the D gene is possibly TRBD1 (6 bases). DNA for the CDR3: TGCGCCAGCAGCCGCGATAGACAGGACTATCAGCCCCAGCATTTT. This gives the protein CASSRDRQDYQPQHF.